These 16 T cell receptor beta chains were all obtained from the same sample, sequenced in a study of breast tumors, draining lymph nodes, adjacent tissues (TCRdb year 2016). Library prep was done by multiplex PCR. Instrument on record: Illumina HiSeq 2000. TCRdb applied fastp at Q25 and MiXCR to the public reads, then kept only in-frame beta chains. Entries that share a CDR3 protein sequence are merged under the most common genes and DNA. The sample table contains over 130,000 distinct CDR3 sequences; only one count was recorded for 30% to 35% of them. The ten largest clones represent about 2.5% of the sample. Lymph node samples were obtained from the axillary draining lymph nodes of breast cancer patients. Sequencing was done on a sample of axillary lymph node tissue. These receptors were taken from a female donor with breast cancer. Some clones in this sample may be carry-over from other donors' samples.

This rearrangement joins TRBV7-3 to TRBJ2-7, with D perhaps given as TRBD1 or TRBD2 (5 bases each). Per the germline V gene, CDR1 is SGHTA and CDR2 is FQGTGA. This CDR3 contains 13 residues. Trimming removed 5 bases at V and 3 bases at J, with 11 bases between. The DNA for the CDR3 is TGTGCCAGCAGCCCCGGGGCGGGCTACGAGCAGTACTTC. It codes for CASSPGAGYEQYF.

With regard to this clonotype: A much larger clone lies a single base off, so this may be a read error. The V and J genes are TRBV27 and TRBJ2-7; D is perhaps TRBD1 (6 bases). Trimming pared 8 bases from V and 2 bases from J, leaving 22 bases between. The CDR3 is 16 residues long. From germline, CDR1 is MNHEY and CDR2 SMNVEV (reference sequence). The CDR3 here is CASGRGQSTSAYEQYF. The CDR3 DNA reads TGTGCCAGCGGTCGAGGACAGTCTACCTCCGCCTACGAGCAGTACTTC.

V is TRBV7-2 and J is TRBJ1-1; TRBD1 might be the D (5 bases). Per the germline V gene, CDR1 is SGHTA and CDR2 is FQGNSA. This CDR3 comprises 15 residues. V lost 1 base, J lost 1 base, and 10 bases lay in between. The CDR3 spells CASSLEWGSNTEAFF. Here the CDR3 DNA reads TGTGCCAGCAGCTTAGAGTGGGGGTCGAACACTGAAGCTTTCTTT.

J is TRBJ2-1 and V is TRBV9; the match to TRBD2 covers 7 bases. The CDR3 length is 16 residues. Trimming took 0 bases from V and 15 from J; bases not matched to a gene: 18. Germline CDR1 reads SGDLS; CDR2 reads YYNGEE. The CDR3 protein is CASSVVLAGPYNERFF. The CDR3 bases are TGTGCCAGCAGCGTAGTCTTAGCGGGTCCCTACAATGAACGGTTCTTC.

This clonotype was counted many times. The rearrangement joins TRBV30 to TRBJ1-2; 7 bases match TRBD1. Trimming took 5 bases from V and 4 from J; bases not matched to a gene: 7. Looked up from germline, CDR1 is GTSNPN and CDR2 is SVGIG (reference sequence). CDR3 size: 13 residues. CDR3 sequence reads: CAWDQGGGYGYTF. The CDR3 DNA reads as TGTGCCTGGGACCAGGGGGGAGGCTATGGCTACACCTTC.

Comments on this clonotype: One junction end does not reproduce the germline sequence, and a read error may be involved. V usage is TRBV9 and J usage is TRBJ2-5; no reliable D call. There are 15 residues in the CDR3. Germline CDR1 SGDLS, CDR2 YYNGEE. CDR3 loop: CAGSVGGLAEGTQYF. For the CDR3, the DNA is TGTGCCGGCAGCGTCGGCGGTCTCGCGGAAGGGACCCAGTACTTC.

DNA for the CDR3: TGTGCCAGCAGCGCCTCCGGGACAGGCTCTAACTATGGCTACACCTTC. Protein sequence: CASSASGTGSNYGYTF. This chain links TRBV5-5 with TRBJ1-2, with TRBD1 matching over 8 bases. The V and J ends lost 4 bases and 0 bases, in that order; junction bases with no gene match: 8. Germline V gene sequence: CDR1 SGHKS, CDR2 YYEKEE (reference sequence). CDR3 length equals 16 residues.

There are a few counts of this clonotype. Since a much larger clone is just one base distant, this may be a read error. The chain combines TRBV7-8 with TRBJ2-1; 9 nucleotides match TRBD1. This CDR3 is built from 17 residues. V shed 4 bases and J 9 bases; nucleotides not matched to a gene: 16. The V gene's germline CDR1 is SGHVS and CDR2 FQNEAQ. The CDR3 protein is CASSSGGGTGLAAEQFF. The CDR3 coding sequence is TGTGCCAGCAGCTCCGGGGGAGGGACAGGGCTCGCGGCTGAGCAGTTCTTC.

This clonotype was detected many times. V gene TRBV7-6 combines with J gene TRBJ1-2; D unresolved. V was shortened by 2 bases and J by 4 bases, with 14 bases between the two germline ends. The CDR3 extends over 15 amino acids. Germline V gene sequence: CDR1 SGHVS, CDR2 FNYEAQ. The CDR3 loop reads CASSLTKKGPYGYTF. The CDR3 region has the DNA TGTGCCAGCAGCTTAACAAAGAAGGGCCCCTATGGCTACACCTTC.

The rearrangement uses TRBV7-2 and TRBJ1-1; no reliable D call. This CDR3 is 13 amino acids long. V shed 5 bases and J shed 1 base, with 8 bases lying between them. CDR1 and CDR2 from the germline V gene are SGHTA and FQGNSA. CDR3 bases: TGTGCCAGCAGCCAGTCAGGGAACACTGAAGCTTTCTTT. It specifies CASSQSGNTEAFF.

This clonotype was detected ten times or more. V and J are TRBV6-6 and TRBJ1-3; D unclear. CDR3 length: 15 amino acids. CDR1 MNHNY and CDR2 SVGAGI come from the germline V gene (reference sequence). Trimming shortened V by 7 bases and J by 0 bases, and 13 bases separated the two germline ends. The CDR3 region is CASTPRAASGNTIYF. Written as DNA, the CDR3 is TGTGCCAGCACCCCAAGAGCGGCCTCTGGAAACACCATATATTTT.

This clonotype came up many times. The junction shows a germline mismatch at one end, possibly a read error. The chain couples TRBV19 to TRBJ1-6, with 7 positions matching TRBD1. Per germline, CDR1 LNHDA and CDR2 SQIVND (reference sequence). The CDR3 runs to 18 residues. The CDR3 spells CASSGPRDSQSYNSPPHF. CDR3 coding DNA: TGTGCCAGTAGCGGACCCAGGGACAGCCAATCCTATAATTCACCCCCCCACTTT.

The chain joins TRBV20-1 to TRBJ2-5, with 9 bases lining up with TRBD2. V trimming: 3 bases; J trimming: 5 bases; junction bases outside the gene matches: 10. Germline-derived CDR1 and CDR2 are DFQATT and SNEGSKA (reference sequence). The CDR3 totals 15 residues. The DNA of the CDR3 is TGCAGTGCTAGTCGGCCAGCGGGGGGTAAGGAGACCCAGTACTTC. Protein: CSASRPAGGKETQYF.

V is TRBV7-2 and J is TRBJ2-1, with TRBD2 identical over 9 bases. J was trimmed by 12 bases and V by 8 bases; bases with no gene match: 23. Germline values: CDR1 SGHTA, CDR2 FQGNSA. This CDR3 is built from 17 residues. The CDR3 DNA reads TGTGCCAGCCGACGTGGGGGCGGGGGGGCCTTAGGAGGGAGGCAGTTCTTC. Protein: CASRRGGGGALGGRQFF.

The V and J genes are TRBV6-5 and TRBJ1-1; the D gene is possibly TRBD1 (5 bases). V lost 7 bases and J 2 bases, leaving 11 bases between the germline ends. Germline loops: CDR1 MNHEY, CDR2 SVGAGI. CDR3 size: 13 residues. CDR3 loop: CASKGRANTEAFF. DNA for the CDR3: TGTGCCAGCAAGGGCAGGGCAAACACTGAAGCTTTCTTT.

This chain links TRBV5-1 with TRBJ1-1; 10 nucleotides line up with TRBD1. Germline V gene data show CDR1 as SGHRS and CDR2 as YFSETQ. CDR3 length: 14 amino acids. The ends lost 4 bases at V and 3 bases at J; junction bases unmatched: 3. In DNA, the CDR3 is TGCGCCAGCAGCATGGGACAGGGGTACACTGAAGCTTTCTTT. Encoded protein: CASSMGQGYTEAFF.